The present TCR beta chain was sequenced within a study of CD8+CD57+ T cells in acquired aplastic anemia listed by TCRdb under 2018. Background on the whole study: Extracted DNA from sorted CD4+ and CD8+ cells averaged approximately 3 ug, ranging from roughly 0.2 to 30 ug. A CD8+CD57+ expansion meant a frequency higher than the mean frequency seen in healthy subjects.

There are many counts of this clonotype. What antigen it recognizes has not been identified. No much larger clonotype is one base removed from it; base qualities were not supplied. TCR beta VDJ combination and CDR3 sequence profiling used genomic DNA as the template. An Illumina HiSeq 2000 was the platform used for TCR repertoire sequencing. The paper's data handling went like this. TRBV/TRBJ rearrangement plots, CDR3 size and DJ length profiles, and Simpson's diversity index were used to assess repertoires. The immunodominant clone was defined as the most abundant DNA sequence in deep sequencing data. CDR3 amino acid sequences were checked for sharing between subjects and were compared against published repertoires and the VDJdb database. The public reads were reanalyzed by TCRdb: fastp trimming at Q25, MiXCR alignment, in-frame beta chains only. CDR3 protein sequences are deduplicated, and each keeps its most common genes and DNA. TCRdb's processing, not the study's, gives the V and J calls here. For this sample the table gives about 290,000 distinct CDR3 sequences, of which roughly 61% were detected only once. 1% to 1.5% of the sample is taken by the ten largest.

The paper as a whole reports these results and caveats: Between patients and healthy controls, no significant difference in CD8+ Simpson's diversity was found (P=0.060). Some 30 CD8+ CDR3 sequences were shared between patients and controls but appeared highly expressed in patients and within their immunodominant clones.

The patients picked for sequencing were ones in whom flow cytometry had shown an expansion of CD8+CD57+ cells. Every patient had a diagnosis of severe acquired aplastic anemia based on International Study of Aplastic Anemia and Agranulocytosis and Camitta criteria. Patients had received no therapy at the time of blood sampling. In this study, sorted CD4+ and CD8+ T cells from the blood of healthy subjects and of severe aplastic anemia patients had their TCR repertoires deep-sequenced. Patients were enrolled under clinicaltrials.gov protocols 00001620, 01623167, 00001397, 00071045, 00081523 and 00961064 in the USA. Ficoll-Paque density gradient centrifugation was used to isolate peripheral blood mononuclear cells. Before DNA extraction, CD4+ and CD8+ T cells were sorted by FACS or by magnetic beads. Germline trimming: 3 bases from V, 3 bases from J; junction bases outside gene matches: 7. The CDR3 has 15 amino acids, counting the end cysteine and phenylalanine. The entry retains the CDR3 DNA only, 45 bases that are in frame from base 1. CDR1 and CDR2, per the germline V gene, are SGDLS and YYNGEE.

This sequence uses TRBV9 and TRBJ1-2, and TRBD1 aligns with 8 junction nucleotides. The sample taken for sequencing was sorted CD4+, CD8+, or CD8+CD57+ T cells (not recorded which) from PBMCs. This receptor was identified in a human donor with aplastic anemia. The DNA reads as follows: TGTGCCAGCAGCGGGCAAGGACAGGGACACTATGGCTACACCTTC. This yields the protein CASSGQGQGHYGYTF.